Reported below is one TCR beta chain. The antigen remains unidentified. V shed 3 bases, J shed 5 bases, and the junction held 2 bases outside the gene matches. The CDR3 sequence is 14 residues long. CDR1 PRHDT and CDR2 FYEKMQ come from the germline V gene (reference sequence). The data stem from a study of cytomegalovirus exposure and HLA in healthy donors. TCRdb's table, derived via immunoSEQ multiplex PCR, lists solely in-frame clones and lacks some. The repertoire holds about 160,000 clones, with approximately 86% as singletons. General study results and limits: Most TCR sequences showed up rarely, but some public TCRs showed up in many donors.

This clonotype was sampled from a man under 40 in good health and CMV-seropositive. Sequencing was done on a sample of PBMCs. The chain has TRBV13 and TRBJ1-4; the match to TRBD1 covers 8 bases. The CDR3 region is CASSLGQVNEKLFF. The CDR3 nucleotides are TGTGCCAGCAGCTTGGGACAGGTGAATGAAAAACTGTTTTTT.